The 27 T cell receptor beta chains presented below share a single source sample, sequenced in a study of OX40 agonist ivuxolimab in advanced cancers. Library prep was done by the immunoSEQ multiplex PCR assay. The immuneACCESS repertoire file appears here via TCRdb, limited to in-frame rearrangements. These files lack a portion of the clones; in checked studies, under half of the deficit traces to unresolved V genes, and the cause of the others is not known. This sample holds approximately 45,000 clones; 88% were observed only once. The biggest ten clones account for less than 20% of the sample. The starting material was CD4+ or CD8+ T cells sorted from blood, obtained in a trial of the OX40 agonist ivuxolimab. The receptors were sampled from an adult with an advanced solid tumor such as melanoma, head and neck, liver or kidney cancer.

The chain combines TRBV4-1 with TRBJ1-3, with D unclear. From germline, CDR1 is MGHRA and CDR2 YSYEKL. The CDR3 consists of 14 residues. V shed 1 base and J shed 4 bases, with 8 bases lying between them. The CDR3 region has the DNA TGCGCCAGCAGCCAAGGGGAGTTGGGAAACACCATATATTTT. Amino acid sequence: CASSQGELGNTIYF.

The genes are TRBV9 and TRBJ2-7, with 8 bases aligning to TRBD2. The V gene end was trimmed by 3 bases and the J gene end by 5 bases; junction bases not matched to a gene: 10. The CDR3 spans 15 residues. CDR1 SGDLS and CDR2 YYNGEE come from the germline V gene. The CDR3 here is CASSASGTSVHEQYF. CDR3 coding DNA: TGTGCCAGCAGCGCTTCCGGGACTAGTGTGCACGAGCAGTACTTC.

V usage is TRBV7-7 and J usage is TRBJ2-3, with D unclear. V was shortened by 0 bases and J by 2 bases, with 3 bases between the two germline ends. In germline, CDR1 is SSHAT, CDR2 FNYEAQ (reference sequence). This CDR3 has 13 residues. Here the CDR3 DNA reads TGTGCCAGCAGCTTAGCCTTCACAGATACGCAGTATTTT. Translation gives CASSLAFTDTQYF.

The V and J genes are TRBV2 and TRBJ1-5, with D possibly matching TRBD1 (6 bases). The CDR3 covers 15 residues. V was clipped by 6 bases and J by 5 bases, with 17 bases between them. Germline CDR1 is SNHLY and CDR2 is FYNNEI. The CDR3: CASSAKGEVDQPQHF. In DNA form, the CDR3 reads TGTGCCAGCAGCGCAAAGGGGGAAGTGGATCAGCCCCAGCATTTT.

The chain recombines TRBV9 with TRBJ1-4; D is undetermined. V shed 3 bases and J shed 1 base, with 4 bases lying between them. The CDR3 extends over 13 amino acids. CDR1 and CDR2 from the germline V gene are SGDLS and YYNGEE. As DNA, the CDR3 is TGTGCCAGCAGCGCTCTAACTAATGAAAAACTGTTTTTT. It translates to CASSALTNEKLFF. The variable domain in full, with the rest retrieved from reference TRBV9 and TRBJ1-4, is DSGVTQTPKHLITATGQRVTLRCSPRSGDLSVYWYQQSLDQGLQFLIQYYNGEERAKGNILERFSAQQFPDLHSELNLSSLELGDSALYFCASSALTNEKLFFGSGTQLSVL.

The chain employs TRBV4-3 and TRBJ1-2; no clear D gene. V was pared by 1 base and J by 4 bases, with 22 bases between. The CDR3 is 18 residues long. Per germline, CDR1 LGHNA and CDR2 YSLEER. The CDR3 DNA reads as TGCGCCAGCAGCCAAGGACGTATAGGGAACACCAACCTCTATGGCTACACCTTC. This sequence encodes CASSQGRIGNTNLYGYTF.

The CDR3 sequence: CASSKVLARGPEAFF. The CDR3 DNA follows: TGTGCCAGCAGCAAAGTCCTGGCTAGGGGGCCTGAAGCTTTCTTT. The chain combines TRBV21-1 with TRBJ1-1; the listed D gene, TRBD1, was not tested against the DNA. TRBV21-1 is listed as a pseudogene. CDR3 length equals 15 residues.

This clone was counted once. This chain links TRBV10-2 with TRBJ2-2; D is uncertain. Germline CDR1 is WSHSY and CDR2 is SAAADI. CDR3 length: 12 amino acids. V was shortened by 3 bases and J by 6 bases, with 5 bases between the two germline ends. Written as DNA, the CDR3 is TGCGCCAGCAGTGATGGGGCCGGGGAGCTGTTTTTT. Translation gives CASSDGAGELFF.

The chain employs TRBV29-1 and TRBJ2-7, with a tentative D call TRBD1 (6 bases). This CDR3 has 13 amino acids. Trimming took off 6 bases at V and 0 bases at J, with 12 bases between the two ends. Looked up from germline, CDR1 is SQVTM and CDR2 is ANQGSEA. The CDR3 DNA sequence: TGCAGCGTAAGGGACACCTCCTCCTACGAGCAGTACGTC. Protein product: CSVRDTSSYEQYV.

The V call is TRBV28, the J call TRBJ2-3, with unresolved D. Trimming removed 2 bases from V and 0 bases from J, with 12 bases in between. The CDR3 is made up of 16 amino acids. Germline V gene data show CDR1 as MDHEN and CDR2 as SYDVKM. The CDR3 here is CASSLMGWASTDTQYF. The CDR3 region has the DNA TGTGCCAGCAGTTTAATGGGGTGGGCTAGCACAGATACGCAGTATTTT.

The chain couples TRBV4-3 to TRBJ1-4, with 7 positions matching TRBD1. Per the germline V gene, CDR1 is LGHNA and CDR2 is YSLEER. The CDR3 consists of 16 residues. The V segment lost 0 bases and the J segment 1 base; nucleotides outside the gene matches: 2. CDR3 in DNA: TGCGCCAGCAGCCAAGATCCAGGGGGAACTAATGAAAAACTGTTTTTT. Amino acid sequence: CASSQDPGGTNEKLFF.

This rearrangement joins TRBV7-9 to TRBJ1-5; TRBD1 aligns across 7 bases. The CDR3 spans 14 residues. V lost 5 bases and J lost 6; bases outside the gene matches: 7. Germline V gene lookup returns CDR1 SEHNR and CDR2 FQNEAQ (reference sequence). DNA of the CDR3: TGTGCCAGCAGCGCGACAGGGCAAGGTCAGCCCCAGCATTTT. This encodes CASSATGQGQPQHF.

The chain links TRBV9 to TRBJ2-1; D possibly matches TRBD1 or TRBD2 (5 bases each). The germline V gene has CDR1 SGDLS and CDR2 YYNGEE. V lost 4 bases and J lost 5, with 16 bases in between. The CDR3 has 15 residues. CDR3 amino acids: CASSSAGRGNNEQFF. The CDR3 nucleotides read TGTGCCAGCAGCTCCGCAGGGCGAGGGAACAATGAGCAGTTCTTC.

This clone has a handful of counts. The gene calls are TRBV9 and TRBJ2-5; 7 bases are a match to TRBD1. Per the germline V gene, CDR1 is SGDLS and CDR2 is YYNGEE. Trimming removed 3 bases from V and 2 bases from J; junction bases left unmatched: 19. The CDR3 runs to 19 residues. The CDR3 loop reads CASSATPLPTGNEQETQYF. The CDR3, as DNA: TGTGCCAGCAGCGCAACGCCCTTACCGACAGGGAATGAGCAAGAGACCCAGTACTTC.

The chain links TRBV4-3 to TRBJ2-1, with 7 bases aligning to TRBD1. Trimming at V came to 3 bases and at J to 13 bases, leaving 6 bases not matched to a gene. Germline loops: CDR1 LGHNA, CDR2 YSLEER. CDR3 length: 12 amino acids. This CDR3 is CASSHYGQDQFF. DNA for the CDR3: TGCGCCAGCAGCCATTATGGACAGGACCAGTTCTTC.

This chain connects TRBV7-6 to TRBJ2-7; D not resolved. Germline V gene data show CDR1 as SGHVS and CDR2 as FNYEAQ. There are 13 residues in the CDR3. V was pared by 5 bases and J by 3 bases, with 11 bases between. DNA for the CDR3: TGTGCCAGCAGCCACAGCCCTGGCTACGAGCAGTACTTC. Protein sequence: CASSHSPGYEQYF.

The chain has TRBV7-6 and TRBJ2-1; 8 positions match TRBD1. The V gene's germline CDR1 is SGHVS and CDR2 FNYEAQ. This CDR3 comprises 15 residues. V trimming: 3 bases; J trimming: 6 bases; junction bases outside the gene matches: 7. CDR3 coding DNA: TGTGCCAGCAGCTTTATTACAGGGGGTCTCAATGAGCAGTTCTTC. Amino acid sequence: CASSFITGGLNEQFF.

This clone was found once. V gene TRBV7-9 combines with J gene TRBJ2-2, with D uncertain. Germline-derived CDR1 and CDR2 are SEHNR and FQNEAQ (reference sequence). V lost 8 bases, J lost 2 bases, and 12 bases lay in between. CDR3 length equals 14 residues. The CDR3 DNA reads as TGTGCCAGCTCTGAGCAGGCCAACACCGGGGAGCTGTTTTTT. Amino acids: CASSEQANTGELFF.

The chain links TRBV2 to TRBJ1-1; D call uncertain. The CDR3 is made up of 10 amino acids. The V gene's germline CDR1 is SNHLY and CDR2 FYNNEI. The germline V and J ends were trimmed by 4 bases and 7 bases, with 4 bases remaining between them. For the CDR3, the DNA is TGTGCCAGCAGTGGTCTTGAAGCTTTCTTT. It yields the protein CASSGLEAFF. The whole variable domain, filled in from reference TRBV2 and TRBJ1-1, reads EPEVTQTPSHQVTQMGQEVILRCVPISNHLYFYWYRQILGQKVEFLVSFYNNEISEKSEIFDDQFSVERPDGSNFTLKIRSTKLEDSAMYFCASSGLEAFFGQGTRLTVV.

The gene calls are TRBV14 and TRBJ2-7; no firm D call. Germline loops: CDR1 SGHDN, CDR2 FVKESK. CDR3 size: 13 residues. The germline V and J ends were trimmed by 4 bases and 3 bases, with 10 bases remaining between them. CDR3 sequence: CASSRTNLYEQYV. The CDR3 DNA reads as TGTGCCAGCAGCCGAACGAACCTCTACGAGCAGTACGTC.

The CDR3 loop is CASSQDPGTNYGYTF. In DNA form, the CDR3 reads TGCGCCAGCAGCCAAGATCCCGGGACTAACTATGGCTACACCTTC. This rearrangement joins TRBV4-1 to TRBJ1-2; unclear D gene. This CDR3 has 15 residues. The V gene lost 0 bases and the J gene lost 0 bases, with 8 bases spanning the gap. Germline CDR1 and CDR2: MGHRA and YSYEKL.

The rearrangement uses TRBV14 and TRBJ1-1; TRBD1 matches 8 bases. CDR1 SGHDN and CDR2 FVKESK come from the germline V gene. The CDR3 contains 14 residues. Germline trimming cut 6 bases from V and 8 bases from J; bases unmatched to any gene: 11. The CDR3 loop is CASRLTGAGPEAFF. CDR3 coding DNA: TGTGCCAGCAGACTGACAGGGGCGGGACCCGAAGCTTTCTTT.

CDR3 in amino acids: CASTPRQGVDYGYTF. DNA of the CDR3: TGTGCCAGTACCCCCCGACAGGGGGTTGACTATGGCTACACCTTC. The chain links TRBV28 to TRBJ1-2; 9 bases align to TRBD1. Unmatched junction bases numbered 11, after V lost 9 bases and J lost 3 bases. CDR3 length equals 15 residues. Germline V CDR1 and CDR2: MDHEN, SYDVKM.

A single count supports this clone. This chain joins TRBV4-1 and TRBJ2-3; 7 nucleotides agree with TRBD1. The CDR3 is made up of 15 amino acids. Germline V gene lookup returns CDR1 MGHRA and CDR2 YSYEKL. V dropped 0 bases and J dropped 4; count of bases not matched to a gene: 4. The CDR3 region is CASSQDYRGSDTQYF. The DNA of the CDR3 is TGCGCCAGCAGCCAAGATTACAGGGGTTCAGATACGCAGTATTTT.

The chain uses TRBV11-2 and TRBJ2-5; 8 bases align to TRBD1. This CDR3 region has 14 residues. V lost 4 bases, J lost 1 base, and 2 bases stayed unmatched. Germline assignment: CDR1 SGHAT and CDR2 FQNNGV. CDR3 sequence: CASSYTGGQETQYF. DNA for the CDR3: TGTGCCAGCAGCTATACAGGGGGCCAAGAGACCCAGTACTTC.

In this sample, this clone turned up once. The V and J genes are TRBV6-1 and TRBJ2-7; D unclear. The germline V and J ends were trimmed by 2 bases and 3 bases, with 5 bases remaining between them. Germline V gene sequence: CDR1 MNHNS, CDR2 SASEGT. There are 12 residues in the CDR3. The CDR3 bases are TGTGCCAGCAGTGAAATCAGCTACGAGCAGTACGTC. It is translated as CASSEISYEQYV.

This clone has more than one count but fewer than ten. The CDR3 spells CSARTGDTQYF. The CDR3, as DNA: TGCAGTGCCCGAACGGGTGATACGCAGTATTTT. V is TRBV20-1 and J is TRBJ2-3; unclear D gene. CDR3 length equals 11 residues. The germline V gene encodes CDR1 DFQATT and CDR2 SNEGSKA (reference sequence). V was cut by 6 bases and J by 6 bases, with 10 bases left in between.